The next 25 T cell receptor beta chains were all read from a single sample in a study of blood T cell repertoires in COVID-19. The data were produced by immunoSEQ multiplex PCR, yet TCRdb's version contains in-frame clones alone and is incomplete. The sample includes 450,000 to 500,000 clones, 80% to 90% of them seen just once. The sample taken for sequencing was peripheral blood. The receptor set was obtained from a human donor in a cohort sampled during active COVID-19.

The rearrangement links TRBV9 to TRBJ1-6; a weak D match, TRBD1 (6 bases). The V gene lost 4 bases and the J gene lost 7 bases, with 12 bases spanning the gap. Germline CDR1 is SGDLS and CDR2 is YYNGEE. This CDR3 spans 14 amino acids. Here the CDR3 reads CASSIRDNNSPLHF. Written as DNA, the CDR3 is TGTGCCAGCAGCATCCGGGACAACAATTCACCCCTCCACTTT.

This clone was counted many times. Other DNA sequences in this sample translate to the same CDR3. The V call is TRBV5-1, the J call TRBJ2-7; no clear D gene. The CDR3 extends over 14 amino acids. Trimming took 2 bases from V and 0 from J, leaving 9 bases between them. CDR1 is SGHRS, CDR2 YFSETQ, per germline. Here the CDR3 reads CASSLTAGSYEQYF. CDR3 DNA: TGCGCCAGCAGCTTAACCGCCGGCTCCTACGAGCAGTACTTC.

This chain connects TRBV28 to TRBJ1-1, with a possible D match to TRBD1 (5 bases). V gave up 6 bases and J gave up 4 bases, with 12 bases separating them. Germline V gene sequence: CDR1 MDHEN, CDR2 SYDVKM. This CDR3 contains 13 residues. For the CDR3, the DNA is TGTGCCAGCAGCGAGGGGAGGGGCACTGAAGCTTTCTTT. Encoded protein: CASSEGRGTEAFF.

V is TRBV19 and J is TRBJ1-5, with D maybe TRBD1 (6 bases). There are 15 residues in the CDR3. V was clipped by 5 bases and J by 1 base, with 12 bases between them. CDR1 is LNHDA, CDR2 SQIVND, per germline (reference sequence). Written as DNA, the CDR3 is TGTGCCAGTAGTCCACAGGGTAGGAGCAATCAGCCCCAGCATTTT. This codes for CASSPQGRSNQPQHF.

The chain combines TRBV28 with TRBJ2-7, with D unclear. There are 16 residues in the CDR3. Germline V lookup: CDR1 MDHEN, CDR2 SYDVKM. The V gene lost 5 bases and the J gene lost 5 bases, with 22 bases spanning the gap. The CDR3 here is CASSPTRPPPRDEQYF. The CDR3 coding sequence is TGTGCCAGCAGTCCTACCCGACCACCGCCTAGAGACGAGCAGTACTTC.

In this sample, this clone turned up once. J is TRBJ2-2 and V is TRBV29-1; 11 bases are shared with TRBD1. Looked up from germline, CDR1 is SQVTM and CDR2 is ANQGSEA. The junction had 1 base not matched to a gene; V was cut back by 3 bases and J by 4 bases. The CDR3 covers 14 residues. The CDR3 spells CSVEDRGLTGELFF. In DNA form, the CDR3 reads TGCAGCGTTGAGGACAGGGGGCTCACCGGGGAGCTGTTTTTT.

This clone was recorded only once. The chain uses TRBV3-1 (or the pseudogene TRBV3-2) and TRBJ2-5, with 8 nucleotides matching TRBD2. Germline values: CDR1 LGHDT, CDR2 YNNKEL (reference sequence). This CDR3 is 16 amino acids long. Trimming removed 0 bases from V and 5 bases from J; junction bases left unmatched: 8. The CDR3: CASSQDSAGVYETQYF. CDR3 bases: TGTGCCAGCAGCCAAGACTCAGCGGGAGTATATGAGACCCAGTACTTC.

V and J are TRBV5-1 and TRBJ1-2, with D maybe TRBD1 (6 bases). Trimming took 4 bases from V and 4 from J, leaving 17 bases between them. From germline, CDR1 is SGHRS and CDR2 YFSETQ. The CDR3 sequence is 15 residues long. The CDR3 spells CASSPEQGYGYGYTF. The CDR3 DNA is TGCGCCAGCAGCCCGGAACAGGGTTACGGCTATGGCTACACCTTC.

V and J are TRBV9 and TRBJ2-1; TRBD1 aligns across 7 bases. CDR3 size: 16 residues. The J segment lost 4 bases and the V segment lost 4 bases, leaving 11 bases of the junction unmatched. The germline gives CDR1 SGDLS, CDR2 YYNGEE. CDR3 sequence reads: CASSYRAAGGYNEQFF. Here the CDR3 DNA reads TGTGCCAGCAGCTACCGTGCGGCAGGGGGTTACAATGAGCAGTTCTTC.

J is TRBJ2-1 and V is TRBV6-1; TRBD2 might be the D (6 bases). Trimming left V 1 base short and J 1 base short, with 14 bases between. The germline V gene encodes CDR1 MNHNS and CDR2 SASEGT. The CDR3 sequence is 17 residues long. The CDR3: CASSEGQPGLSYNEQFF. CDR3 coding DNA: TGTGCCAGCAGTGAAGGTCAGCCGGGACTTTCCTACAATGAGCAGTTCTTC.

The genes are TRBV7-9 and TRBJ2-1; TRBD2 agrees at 8 bases. The CDR3 is 15 amino acids. The germline CDR1 and CDR2 sequences are SEHNR and FQNEAQ (reference sequence). V dropped 7 bases and J dropped 6; count of bases not matched to a gene: 11. The CDR3 sequence is CASNKREFLGNEQFF. CDR3 DNA: TGTGCCAGCAATAAGCGGGAGTTCTTGGGCAATGAGCAGTTCTTC.

CDR3 region: CASSLRQPNTEAFF. CDR3 sequence (DNA): TGTGCCAGCAGCTTAAGACAGCCGAACACTGAAGCTTTCTTT. The chain carries TRBV7-8 and TRBJ1-1; TRBD1 is a possible D gene (5 bases). From germline, CDR1 is SGHVS and CDR2 FQNEAQ. V was cut by 2 bases and J by 1 base, with 8 bases left in between. The CDR3 runs 14 residues.

This sequence joins TRBV30 and TRBJ1-1; TRBD1 might be the D (5 bases). CDR3 size: 14 residues. Trimming removed 3 bases at V and 0 bases at J, with 11 bases between. Germline values: CDR1 GTSNPN, CDR2 SVGIG (reference sequence). Here the CDR3 reads CAWRRGDVNTEAFF. The DNA of the CDR3 is TGTGCCTGGAGGCGGGGGGACGTGAACACTGAAGCTTTCTTT.

This chain joins TRBV27 and TRBJ2-5; tentative D call: TRBD1 (5 bases). Deletions cut 2 bases from V and 1 base from J, with 8 bases between. Germline CDR1 reads MNHEY; CDR2 reads SMNVEV (reference sequence). CDR3 length equals 14 residues. CDR3 in DNA: TGTGCCAGCAGTTTAGCAGGGATCCAAGAGACCCAGTACTTC. It is translated as CASSLAGIQETQYF.

The genes are TRBV4-1 and TRBJ1-1; no clear D gene. Germline lookup yields CDR1 MGHRA and CDR2 YSYEKL. Trimming removed 3 bases from V and 1 base from J, with 9 bases in between. The CDR3 runs 14 residues. In DNA form, the CDR3 reads TGCGCCAGCAGCCAGTTGGCAGGGAACACTGAAGCTTTCTTT. This sequence encodes CASSQLAGNTEAFF.

The chain uses TRBV18 and TRBJ1-2, with D uncertain. Germline CDR1 KGHSH, CDR2 LQKENI. The CDR3 extends over 15 amino acids. Trimming left V 3 bases short and J 4 bases short, with 15 bases between. The CDR3 is CASSPQNVELYGYTF. CDR3 DNA: TGTGCCAGCTCACCTCAAAACGTCGAACTCTATGGCTACACCTTC.

The chain couples TRBV27 to TRBJ1-6; D not certain. In germline, CDR1 is MNHEY, CDR2 SMNVEV (reference sequence). CDR3 length equals 14 residues. V was clipped by 3 bases and J by 7 bases, with 10 bases between them. CDR3 coding DNA: TGTGCCAGCAGTTTGTTGGGCCTCAATTCACCCCTCCACTTT. Amino acids: CASSLLGLNSPLHF.

The chain is built from TRBV19 and TRBJ1-5; maybe TRBD1 (6 bases). The germline V gene encodes CDR1 LNHDA and CDR2 SQIVND (reference sequence). The CDR3 is made up of 14 amino acids. Trimming pared 6 bases from V and 7 bases from J, leaving 16 bases between. The CDR3 DNA follows: TGTGCCAGTAGAACTAACAGGGAGGGACAGCCCCAGCATTTT. Its protein product is CASRTNREGQPQHF.

J is TRBJ2-5 and V is TRBV28; D remains ambiguous. Germline CDR1 MDHEN, CDR2 SYDVKM. The CDR3 is 11 amino acids. Trimming removed 2 bases at V and 5 bases at J, with 3 bases between. The CDR3 DNA reads as TGTGCCAGCAGTTTAGGCGAGACCCAGTACTTC. It specifies CASSLGETQYF.

This rearrangement joins TRBV4-1 to TRBJ2-3, with 8 positions matching TRBD2. After removal of 0 bases from V and 4 bases from J, the junction contained 6 bases not matched to a gene. Germline-derived CDR1 and CDR2 are MGHRA and YSYEKL. The CDR3 has 16 amino acids. CDR3 residues: CASSQDSGIGADTQYF. The CDR3 bases are TGCGCCAGCAGCCAAGATAGCGGGATTGGGGCAGATACGCAGTATTTT.

CDR3 DNA sequence: TGTGCCAGCAGCGCCCGAGACGGGACTAGCGTGGGAGAGCAGTACTTC. Its protein is CASSARDGTSVGEQYF. The chain links TRBV9 to TRBJ2-7, with TRBD2 matching over 10 bases. The germline V gene has CDR1 SGDLS and CDR2 YYNGEE. Trimming at V came to 3 bases and at J to 7 bases, leaving 13 bases not matched to a gene. This CDR3 has 16 amino acids.

The CDR3 protein is CASSFGTGRNTEAFF. The CDR3 DNA reads as TGTGCCAGCAGTTTCGGGACAGGACGGAACACTGAAGCTTTCTTT. The genes are TRBV28 and TRBJ1-1; 8 bases agree with TRBD1. V shed 3 bases, J shed 1 base, and the junction held 4 bases outside the gene matches. Germline-derived CDR1 and CDR2 are MDHEN and SYDVKM. This CDR3 spans 15 amino acids.

The rearrangement links TRBV24-1 to TRBJ2-1, with D tentatively TRBD1 (6 bases). Trimming took 4 bases from V and 0 from J, leaving 12 bases between them. Germline loops: CDR1 KGHDR, CDR2 SFDVKD. This CDR3 is built from 16 residues. DNA for the CDR3: TGTGCCACCAGTGACCCGACAGGTGACTCCTACAATGAGCAGTTCTTC. Protein product: CATSDPTGDSYNEQFF.

The rearrangement links TRBV7-2 to TRBJ2-7; TRBD2 agrees at 14 bases. Germline-derived CDR1 and CDR2 are SGHTA and FQGNSA. Trimming removed 5 bases from V and 9 bases from J; junction bases left unmatched: 12. This CDR3 is built from 16 residues. The chain's CDR3 is CASSLTSGLAGVLQYF. CDR3 coding DNA: TGTGCCAGCAGCCTAACCTCGGGACTAGCGGGAGTTTTGCAGTACTTC.

J is TRBJ2-7 and V is TRBV19; TRBD2 aligns across 13 bases. V shed 4 bases and J 0 bases; nucleotides not matched to a gene: 15. CDR1 is LNHDA, CDR2 SQIVND, per germline (reference sequence). The CDR3 contains 20 residues. CDR3: CASSTSDRGLAGRYSYEQYF. Written as DNA, the CDR3 is TGTGCCAGTAGTACGTCAGACAGGGGACTAGCGGGACGATACTCCTACGAGCAGTACTTC.